A single TCR beta chain is shown here with its context. Its antigen is unidentified. The data were obtained in a study of T cell responses to AZD1222 COVID-19 vaccine. Whole-study findings and limits: The sample set comprised mostly white British donors with more females, and clonal diversity was possibly underestimated. Mapped onto spike, vaccine-associated CD4 TCRs spanned it and were dominant at 160-218 and 743-854. AZD1222 recipients seropositive at baseline numbered only six or seven. Repertoire sampling happened only post peak T cell response.

Libraries were prepared by immunoSEQ multiplex PCR; TCRdb keeps only in-frame clonotypes and omits some of them. The profile shows 200,000 or so clones, over 80% of them singletons. This specimen consisted of peripheral blood, obtained on day 0 of MenACWY control vaccination. This clonotype was obtained from an adult in good health.

CDR3 nucleotide sequence: TGCAGCGTTGGGACAGACCTCAATCAGCCCCAGCATTTT. Translating it yields CSVGTDLNQPQHF. V and J are TRBV29-1 and TRBJ1-5; D is perhaps TRBD1 (6 bases). Germline V gene data show CDR1 as SQVTM and CDR2 as ANQGSEA. The V and J ends lost 4 bases and 3 bases respectively, with 10 bases between them. This CDR3 has 13 amino acids.